Listed below are T cell receptor beta chains from one sample, sequenced in a study of cytomegalovirus exposure and HLA in healthy donors. TCRdb's table, derived via immunoSEQ multiplex PCR, lists solely in-frame clones and lacks some. The profile shows 200,000 or so clones, approximately 82% of them singletons. Material: PBMCs. Source of these receptors: a woman under 30 in good health and CMV-seropositive. Each CDR3 is given with its conserved first and last residue. Each record gives: J gene, clone size, V gene, D gene, CDR3 DNA, CDR3 protein. The D gene is left open where the match is weak. Not every row has a clone size; where given, it reads once, few, many or a size class.

j_gene: TRBJ2-5
abundance: .
v_gene: TRBV7-2
d_gene: TRBD1
CDR3nt: TGTGCCAGCAGCTTAAGAGGGGGCATTCAAGAGACCGGGTACTTC
CDR3aa: CASSLRGGIQETGYF

j_gene: TRBJ1-2
abundance: .
v_gene: TRBV7-2
d_gene: TRBD1
CDR3nt: TGTGCCAGCAGCTCACAAACTTCCGGGACAGGGTCTGGCTACACCTTC
CDR3aa: CASSSQTSGTGSGYTF

j_gene: TRBJ2-2
abundance: .
v_gene: TRBV6-5
d_gene: .
CDR3nt: TGTGCCAGCAGAAAGGCAGGGGGGATGGCCGGGGAGCTGTTTTTT
CDR3aa: CASRKAGGMAGELFF

j_gene: TRBJ1-6
abundance: .
v_gene: TRBV7-9
d_gene: .
CDR3nt: TGTGCCAGCAGCCCCCCGTTCGGGAATTCACCCCTCCACTTT
CDR3aa: CASSPPFGNSPLHF

j_gene: TRBJ2-5
abundance: .
v_gene: TRBV11-2
d_gene: .
CDR3nt: TGTGCCAGCAGCGCGGCCCCGACGGAGACCCAGTACTTC
CDR3aa: CASSAAPTETQYF

j_gene: TRBJ2-2
abundance: .
v_gene: TRBV5-4
d_gene: .
CDR3nt: TGTGCCAGCAGCCCGGATTTGGGGCCCGGGGAGCTGTTTTTT
CDR3aa: CASSPDLGPGELFF

j_gene: TRBJ1-5
abundance: .
v_gene: TRBV6-1
d_gene: TRBD1
CDR3nt: TGTGCCAGCAGTACAGGGGCATTGAGCAATCAGCCCCAGCATTTT
CDR3aa: CASSTGALSNQPQHF

j_gene: TRBJ1-5
abundance: .
v_gene: TRBV19
d_gene: TRBD1
CDR3nt: TGTGCCAGTAGTATTGGTGGGACAGGGGGCAGTCAGCCCCAGCATTTT
CDR3aa: CASSIGGTGGSQPQHF

j_gene: TRBJ2-3
abundance: .
v_gene: TRBV7-2
d_gene: .
CDR3nt: TGTGCCAGCAGCTTACCGACTCCCCGGGGTACGCAGTATTTT
CDR3aa: CASSLPTPRGTQYF

j_gene: TRBJ1-5
abundance: .
v_gene: TRBV10-3
d_gene: .
CDR3nt: TGTGCCATCAGTGAGTCTGTCGGGGGGGGAGGGAATCAGCCCCAGCATTTT
CDR3aa: CAISESVGGGGNQPQHF

j_gene: TRBJ2-2
abundance: few
v_gene: TRBV30
d_gene: TRBD2
CDR3nt: TGTGCCTGGACCCGGACTAGCGGGTCAACCGGGGAGCTGTTTTTT
CDR3aa: CAWTRTSGSTGELFF

j_gene: TRBJ1-2
abundance: .
v_gene: TRBV6-5
d_gene: TRBD1
CDR3nt: TGTGCCAGCAGGACAGGGGGTAGGGGCTACACCTTC
CDR3aa: CASRTGGRGYTF

j_gene: TRBJ2-5
abundance: .
v_gene: TRBV28
d_gene: TRBD2
CDR3nt: TGTGCCAGCAGTTTCACCCTCCTAGCGGGAGAAGAGACCCAGTACTTC
CDR3aa: CASSFTLLAGEETQYF

j_gene: TRBJ1-3
abundance: .
v_gene: TRBV7-6
d_gene: .
CDR3nt: TGTGCCAGCAGCCAAAGCCACTCTGGAAACACCATATATTTT
CDR3aa: CASSQSHSGNTIYF

j_gene: TRBJ1-2
abundance: .
v_gene: TRBV29-1
d_gene: .
CDR3nt: TGCAGCGCTTCGGGACTTTGGGGCTACACCTTC
CDR3aa: CSASGLWGYTF

j_gene: TRBJ2-3
abundance: .
v_gene: TRBV13
d_gene: .
CDR3nt: TGTGCCAGCAGCTTAATCATAGATACGCAGTATTTT
CDR3aa: CASSLIIDTQYF

j_gene: TRBJ1-6
abundance: .
v_gene: TRBV21-1
d_gene: .
CDR3nt: TGTGCCAGCAGCAAAATGACACCGGTAGGATATAATTCACCCCTCCACTTT
CDR3aa: CASSKMTPVGYNSPLHF

j_gene: TRBJ2-3
abundance: .
v_gene: TRBV30
d_gene: TRBD2
CDR3nt: TGTGCCTGGAGCCGAACCGGGACTAGCGGGGCAGATACGCAGTATTTT
CDR3aa: CAWSRTGTSGADTQYF

j_gene: TRBJ2-7
abundance: .
v_gene: TRBV27
d_gene: TRBD1
CDR3nt: TGTGCCAGCAGCTCGGAGACCACAGGGGTCGAGCAGTACTTC
CDR3aa: CASSSETTGVEQYF

j_gene: TRBJ2-1
abundance: .
v_gene: TRBV10-1
d_gene: TRBD2
CDR3nt: TGCGCCAGCAGCGGACTAGCGGGGGGAACCTACAATGAGCAGTTCTTC
CDR3aa: CASSGLAGGTYNEQFF

j_gene: TRBJ2-7
abundance: .
v_gene: TRBV6-1
d_gene: TRBD2
CDR3nt: TGTGCCAGCAGTGGACCTCCGGGCGGGAGCGAGCAGTACTTC
CDR3aa: CASSGPPGGSEQYF

j_gene: TRBJ2-1
abundance: few
v_gene: TRBV6-4
d_gene: TRBD2
CDR3nt: TGTGCCAGCAGTGACTCGGCTAGCGGGCCTTACAATGAGCAGTTCTTC
CDR3aa: CASSDSASGPYNEQFF

j_gene: TRBJ2-5
abundance: .
v_gene: TRBV9
d_gene: TRBD2
CDR3nt: TGTGCCAGCAGCGCCCGGACTAGCGGGACCCAAGAGACCCAGTACTTC
CDR3aa: CASSARTSGTQETQYF

j_gene: TRBJ2-1
abundance: once
v_gene: TRBV30
d_gene: .
CDR3nt: TGTGCCTGGTATGCTAGCAATGAGCAGTTCTTC
CDR3aa: CAWYASNEQFF

j_gene: TRBJ1-4
abundance: few
v_gene: TRBV19
d_gene: .
CDR3nt: TGTGCCAGTACTAGGAATGAAAAACTGTTTTTT
CDR3aa: CASTRNEKLFF

j_gene: TRBJ2-5
abundance: .
v_gene: TRBV28
d_gene: TRBD2
CDR3nt: TGTGCCACGATAGCGGGGGGGCGAGAGACCCAGTACTTC
CDR3aa: CATIAGGRETQYF

j_gene: TRBJ2-3
abundance: .
v_gene: TRBV7-2
d_gene: TRBD2
CDR3nt: TGTGCCAGCAGCTTTAGCGGGGGGGCATTGGATACGCAGTATTTT
CDR3aa: CASSFSGGALDTQYF

j_gene: TRBJ2-2
abundance: .
v_gene: TRBV7-3
d_gene: TRBD2
CDR3nt: TGTTCCAGCAGCTTATCGGCGTTGGGCGGGGGGTTTCCCGGGGAGCTGTTTTTT
CDR3aa: CSSSLSALGGGFPGELFF

j_gene: TRBJ1-5
abundance: .
v_gene: TRBV11-2
d_gene: .
CDR3nt: TGTGCCAGCAGTTTAAGTCGGGGATATAGCAATCAGCCCCAGCATTTT
CDR3aa: CASSLSRGYSNQPQHF

j_gene: TRBJ1-2
abundance: .
v_gene: TRBV5-1
d_gene: TRBD1
CDR3nt: TGCGCCAGCAGGGGCGGGACAGGGGATGGCTACACCTTC
CDR3aa: CASRGGTGDGYTF

j_gene: TRBJ2-2
abundance: .
v_gene: TRBV7-9
d_gene: TRBD2
CDR3nt: TGTGCCAGCAGCCCGCGGACTAGCGGGGGGGAAGGACCCGGGGAGCTGTTTTTT
CDR3aa: CASSPRTSGGEGPGELFF

j_gene: TRBJ1-4
abundance: .
v_gene: TRBV9
d_gene: TRBD1
CDR3nt: TGTGCCAGCAGCGACTCATCAGACAGGGGGGTAACTAATGAAAAACTGTTTTTT
CDR3aa: CASSDSSDRGVTNEKLFF

j_gene: TRBJ2-2
abundance: .
v_gene: TRBV5-4
d_gene: .
CDR3nt: TGTGCCAGCAGCTTGGTTGGGCCCACCGGGGAGCTGTTTTTT
CDR3aa: CASSLVGPTGELFF

j_gene: TRBJ2-3
abundance: .
v_gene: TRBV4-2
d_gene: TRBD2
CDR3nt: TGTGCCAGCAGCCAAGAGTGGGGGGCTAGCGGGGACACAGATACGCAGTATTTT
CDR3aa: CASSQEWGASGDTDTQYF

j_gene: TRBJ1-1
abundance: .
v_gene: TRBV5-1
d_gene: .
CDR3nt: TGCGCCAGCAGCCCGGGACATAGGGATACTGAAGCTTTCTTT
CDR3aa: CASSPGHRDTEAFF

j_gene: TRBJ2-1
abundance: .
v_gene: TRBV7-3
d_gene: TRBD2
CDR3nt: TGTGCCAGCAGCTTCCTGACTAGCGGGGGGCGGAGCTCCTACAATGAGCAGTTCTTC
CDR3aa: CASSFLTSGGRSSYNEQFF

j_gene: TRBJ1-1
abundance: .
v_gene: TRBV7-9
d_gene: .
CDR3nt: TGTTCCAGCAGCTTAGTTGGGGGAGGGGGCACTGAAGCTTTCTTT
CDR3aa: CSSSLVGGGGTEAFF

j_gene: TRBJ1-2
abundance: .
v_gene: TRBV25-1
d_gene: TRBD1
CDR3nt: TGTGCCAGCAGTGGGACAGGGCGGGTCGGGGGCTACACCTTC
CDR3aa: CASSGTGRVGGYTF

j_gene: TRBJ2-3
abundance: .
v_gene: TRBV29-1
d_gene: TRBD2
CDR3nt: TGCAGCGGTCGGGGGACTAGCGGGGGGTACACAGATACGCAGTATTTT
CDR3aa: CSGRGTSGGYTDTQYF